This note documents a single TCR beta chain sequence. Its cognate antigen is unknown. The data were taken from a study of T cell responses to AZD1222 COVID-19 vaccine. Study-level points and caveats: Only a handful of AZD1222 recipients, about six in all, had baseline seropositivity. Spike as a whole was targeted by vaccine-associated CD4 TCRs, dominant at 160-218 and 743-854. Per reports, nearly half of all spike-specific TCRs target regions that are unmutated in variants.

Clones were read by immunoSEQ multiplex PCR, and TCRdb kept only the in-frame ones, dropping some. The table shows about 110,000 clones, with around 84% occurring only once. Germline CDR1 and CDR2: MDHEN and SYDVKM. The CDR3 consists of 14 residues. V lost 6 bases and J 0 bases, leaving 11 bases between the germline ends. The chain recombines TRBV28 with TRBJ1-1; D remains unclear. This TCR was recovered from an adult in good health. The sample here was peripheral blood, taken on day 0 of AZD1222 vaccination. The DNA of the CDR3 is TGTGCCAGCAGACCAGGCGGTATGAACACTGAAGCTTTCTTT. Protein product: CASRPGGMNTEAFF.